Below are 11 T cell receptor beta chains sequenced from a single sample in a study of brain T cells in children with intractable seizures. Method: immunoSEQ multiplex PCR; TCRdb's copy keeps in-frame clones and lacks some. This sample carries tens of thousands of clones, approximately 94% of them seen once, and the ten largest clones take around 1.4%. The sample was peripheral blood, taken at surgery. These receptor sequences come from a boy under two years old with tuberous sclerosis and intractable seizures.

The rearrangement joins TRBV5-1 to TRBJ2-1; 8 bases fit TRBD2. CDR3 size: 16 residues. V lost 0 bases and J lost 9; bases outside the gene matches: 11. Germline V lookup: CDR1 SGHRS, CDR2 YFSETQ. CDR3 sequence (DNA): TGCGCCAGCAGCTTGGCCACGGGAGGGCCACTCGGTGAGCAGTTCTTC. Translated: CASSLATGGPLGEQFF.

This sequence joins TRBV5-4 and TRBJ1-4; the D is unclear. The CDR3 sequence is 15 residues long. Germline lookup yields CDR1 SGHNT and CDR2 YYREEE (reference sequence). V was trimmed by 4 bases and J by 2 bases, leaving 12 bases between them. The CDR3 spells CASSLGGSTNEKLFF. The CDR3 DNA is TGTGCCAGCAGCCTCGGCGGGTCCACTAATGAAAAACTGTTTTTT.

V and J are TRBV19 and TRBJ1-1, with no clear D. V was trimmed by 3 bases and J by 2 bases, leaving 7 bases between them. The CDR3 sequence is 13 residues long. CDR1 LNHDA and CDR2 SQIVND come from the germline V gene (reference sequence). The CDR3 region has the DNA TGTGCCAGTAGTATTGATTTCAACACTGAAGCTTTCTTT. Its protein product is CASSIDFNTEAFF.

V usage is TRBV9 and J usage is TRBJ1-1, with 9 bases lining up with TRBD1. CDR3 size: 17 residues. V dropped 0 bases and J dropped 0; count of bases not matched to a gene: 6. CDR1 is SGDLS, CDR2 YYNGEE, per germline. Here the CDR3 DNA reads TGTGCCAGCAGCGTAGACCTCGGGACAGGGATGAACACTGAAGCTTTCTTT. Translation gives CASSVDLGTGMNTEAFF.

CDR3 DNA: TGTGCCAGCAGTAGACAGGGGGCGAACTATGGCTACACCTTC. Protein sequence: CASSRQGANYGYTF. The chain has TRBV2 and TRBJ1-2; 10 bases align to TRBD1. The CDR3 consists of 14 residues. V trimming: 5 bases; J trimming: 2 bases; junction bases outside the gene matches: 2. Germline loops: CDR1 SNHLY, CDR2 FYNNEI.

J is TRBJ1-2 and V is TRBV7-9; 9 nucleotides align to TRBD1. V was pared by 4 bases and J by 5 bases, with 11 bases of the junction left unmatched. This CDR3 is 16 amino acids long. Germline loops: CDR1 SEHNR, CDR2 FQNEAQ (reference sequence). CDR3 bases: TGTGCCAGCAGCTACTCTCCGGGACAGGGCTCTTATGGCTACACCTTC. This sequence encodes CASSYSPGQGSYGYTF.

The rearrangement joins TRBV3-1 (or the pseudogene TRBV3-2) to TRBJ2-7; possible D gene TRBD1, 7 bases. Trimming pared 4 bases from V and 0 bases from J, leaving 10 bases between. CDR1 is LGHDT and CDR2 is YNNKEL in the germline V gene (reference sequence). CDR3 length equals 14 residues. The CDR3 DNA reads TGTGCCAGCAGCCGGAGGGACAGCTCCTACGAGCAGTACTTC. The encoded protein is CASSRRDSSYEQYF.

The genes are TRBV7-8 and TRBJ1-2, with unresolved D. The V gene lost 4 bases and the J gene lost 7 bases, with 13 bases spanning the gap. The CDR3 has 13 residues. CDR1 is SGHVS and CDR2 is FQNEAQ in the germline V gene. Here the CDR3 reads CASSYGVFGGYTF. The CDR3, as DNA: TGTGCCAGCAGCTACGGGGTTTTTGGTGGCTACACCTTC.

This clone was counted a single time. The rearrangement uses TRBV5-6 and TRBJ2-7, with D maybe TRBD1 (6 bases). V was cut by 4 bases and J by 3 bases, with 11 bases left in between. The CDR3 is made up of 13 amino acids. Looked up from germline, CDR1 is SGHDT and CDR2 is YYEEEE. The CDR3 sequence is CASSPGTNYEQYF. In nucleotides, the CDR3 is TGTGCCAGCAGCCCCGGGACAAACTACGAGCAGTACTTC.

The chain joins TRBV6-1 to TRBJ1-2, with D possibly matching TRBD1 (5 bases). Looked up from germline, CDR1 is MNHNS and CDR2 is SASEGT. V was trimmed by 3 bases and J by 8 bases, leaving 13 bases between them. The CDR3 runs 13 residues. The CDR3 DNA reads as TGTGCCAGCAGTGAGGTGGCGGGGGTAGGCTACACCTTC. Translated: CASSEVAGVGYTF.

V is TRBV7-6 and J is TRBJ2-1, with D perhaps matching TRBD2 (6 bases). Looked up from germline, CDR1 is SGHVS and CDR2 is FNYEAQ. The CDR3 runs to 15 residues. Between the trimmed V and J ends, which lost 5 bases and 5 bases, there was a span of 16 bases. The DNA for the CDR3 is TGTGCCAGCAGCCTCGGGACTGGGTTAAACAATGAGCAGTTCTTC. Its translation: CASSLGTGLNNEQFF.